The source of this TCR beta chain is a study of cytomegalovirus exposure and HLA in healthy donors (dated by TCRdb to the late 2010s). Turning to the overall study: According to a later analysis, the 120 or so validation repertoires were produced on the same platform as the 666 repertoires of the first cohort. Along with the approximately 700-subject first cohort, a separate validation cohort of 120 different subjects was used. High-throughput TCR immunosequencing, statistical association of individual TCRs with disease status, and machine learning were combined to predict cytomegalovirus infection status. The study aimed to test whether signatures of past pathogen exposure could be identified by cataloging public T cell receptors.

The donors belonged to the validation cohort of over a hundred subjects, which was separate from the roughly 700-subject first cohort. To note about this clone: It has no known antigen specificity. Base qualities were left out, and no much larger clone turns up one base away.

Inclusive of the bounding cysteine and phenylalanine, the CDR3 is 13 residues long. Only the CDR3 region is kept as DNA, spanning 39 bases read in frame from base 1. V was cut back by 2 bases and J by 4 bases, leaving a gap of 7 bases between them. The germline V gene supplies CDR1 KGHSH and CDR2 LQKENI. Summary of the overall study and its limitations: Of the cluster scores, 90% to 95% were above 0 in a later analysis, which found that TCRs clustered in the first cohort also tended to co-occur in the 95 to 150 validation repertoires. In vitro tests confirmed that a few of the cytomegalovirus-associated TCR beta chains recognize cytomegalovirus antigens. Cytomegalovirus status was reported to be diagnosed by the classifier with high specificity and sensitivity in both the original and validation cohorts. In the study, 150 to 200 TCR beta chains were listed as associated with cytomegalovirus. A later analysis had no HLA typing for the validation cohort, so co-occurrence there was scored across all 130 or so repertoires. Most TCR sequences were observed very rarely across donors, whereas some public TCRs were present in many individuals. According to the authors, the approach could potentially be generalized to other disease states and immunological phenotypes.

Preparation of the library involved the immunoSEQ multiplex PCR assay. The study's processing was this. A statistical classification framework was developed to diagnose cytomegalovirus status using the catalog of TCR beta chain sequences. TCRdb holds this immuneACCESS table with in-frame rearrangements only. Some clones are missing; in checked studies, unresolved V genes explain under half, and the rest has no known cause. That table supplies the V and J calls and clone size; D and trimming were determined from the DNA. The sample data list roughly 250,000 clones, and about 83% of these were observed just once. The ten top clones hold about 2.5% of the sample.

The sequence was obtained from a man between 18 and 35 years old in good health and CMV-seronegative. The sequence joins TRBV18 to TRBJ2-3; the D gene is not confidently resolved. Input material: PBMCs. The CDR3 has the sequence CASSPNAADTQYF. The nucleotides read TGTGCCAGCTCACCAAATGCGGCAGATACGCAGTATTTT.